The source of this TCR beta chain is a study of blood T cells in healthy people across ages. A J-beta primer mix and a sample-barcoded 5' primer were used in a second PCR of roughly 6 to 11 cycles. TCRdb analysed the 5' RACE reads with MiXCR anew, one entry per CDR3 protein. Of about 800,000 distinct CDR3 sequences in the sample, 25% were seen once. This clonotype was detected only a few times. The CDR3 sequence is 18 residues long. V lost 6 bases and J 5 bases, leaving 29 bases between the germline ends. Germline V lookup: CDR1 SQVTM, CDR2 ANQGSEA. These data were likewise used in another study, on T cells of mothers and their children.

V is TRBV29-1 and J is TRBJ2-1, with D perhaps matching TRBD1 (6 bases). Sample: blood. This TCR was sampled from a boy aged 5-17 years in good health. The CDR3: CSVSRVGTNIRGNNEQFF. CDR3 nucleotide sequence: TGCAGCGTGTCAAGGGTGGGGACAAACATCCGAGGGAACAATGAGCAGTTCTTC.